This TCR beta chain was sequenced for a study of T cell responses to AZD1222 COVID-19 vaccine. Broader study findings: Spike was spanned by vaccine-associated CD4 TCRs, with dominance at 160-218 and 743-854. After two AZD1222 doses, spike-specific TCR breadth and depth rose versus day 0.

Pooled together were second doses at about 4 or about 12 weeks. The method was immunoSEQ multiplex PCR; TCRdb's version includes in-frame clones alone and lacks a portion of them. This table has tens of thousands of clones, around 85% appearing once. Note on this clone: Antigen: not known.

CDR1 is MDHEN and CDR2 is SYDVKM in the germline V gene. Trimming stripped 7 bases from V and 7 bases from J, with 19 bases between. The length of the CDR3 is 15 residues. The J gene is TRBJ1-4, the V gene TRBV28, with D perhaps TRBD1 (5 bases). The sequence derives from an adult who received the AZD1222 COVID-19 vaccine. Sequenced material: peripheral blood, taken 28 days after the second AZD1222 dose. The CDR3: CASKLGGTGGEKLFF. In DNA form, the CDR3 reads TGTGCCAGCAAACTTGGGGGAACCGGGGGTGAAAAACTGTTTTTT. Full variable domain (rest looked up from reference TRBV28 and TRBJ1-4): DVKVTQSSRYLVKRTGEKVFLECVQDMDHENMFWYRQDPGLGLRLIYFSYDVKMKEKGDIPEGYSVSREKKERFSLILESASTNQTSMYLCASKLGGTGGEKLFFGSGTQLSVL.